The rows below give T cell receptor beta chains drawn from one sample of a study of CD8 T cells in Susac syndrome. TCRdb re-called the immunoSEQ multiplex PCR reads through MiXCR, storing one row per CDR3 protein. The data show roughly 75,000 distinct CDR3 sequences, with about 92% seen just once and roughly 0.15% held by the top ten. The source material was CD4+ T cells from PBMCs. The receptors originated from a human donor with Susac syndrome. Each CDR3 is given with its conserved first and last residue. Fields, in order: CDR3 length, V gene, J gene, CDR3 protein.

cdr3_length: 15
v_call: TRBV19
j_call: TRBJ2-7
cdr3_aa: CASSMTGQSYYEQYF

cdr3_length: 15
v_call: TRBV6-5
j_call: TRBJ2-5
cdr3_aa: CASSYSTRGRETQYF

cdr3_length: 17
v_call: TRBV7-2
j_call: TRBJ1-1
cdr3_aa: CASSLGPLTGWFPEAFF

cdr3_length: 15
v_call: TRBV4-2
j_call: TRBJ2-2
cdr3_aa: CASSQGTVYTGELFF

cdr3_length: 16
v_call: TRBV5-1
j_call: TRBJ2-7
cdr3_aa: CASSLAADAGTYEQYF

cdr3_length: 16
v_call: TRBV7-2
j_call: TRBJ1-6
cdr3_aa: CASSLVSGGRNSPLHF

cdr3_length: 17
v_call: TRBV23-1
j_call: TRBJ2-6
cdr3_aa: CASSSGRQQSRANVLTF

cdr3_length: 12
v_call: TRBV14
j_call: TRBJ1-2
cdr3_aa: CASSQSLYGYTF

cdr3_length: 15
v_call: TRBV30
j_call: TRBJ2-3
cdr3_aa: CAWSVWQGKSDTQYF

cdr3_length: 15
v_call: TRBV4-3
j_call: TRBJ2-3
cdr3_aa: CASSQGPTRTDTQYF

cdr3_length: 16
v_call: TRBV9
j_call: TRBJ1-1
cdr3_aa: CASSVGVRGRNTEAFF

cdr3_length: 14
v_call: TRBV18
j_call: TRBJ2-2
cdr3_aa: CASSPPGNTGELFF

cdr3_length: 14
v_call: TRBV5-1
j_call: TRBJ2-2
cdr3_aa: CASSSPANTGELFF

cdr3_length: 12
v_call: TRBV19
j_call: TRBJ2-1
cdr3_aa: CASSTAGAEQFF

cdr3_length: 15
v_call: TRBV7-3
j_call: TRBJ2-3
cdr3_aa: CASSQDQSSTDTQYF

cdr3_length: 13
v_call: TRBV11-2
j_call: TRBJ1-1
cdr3_aa: CASSLDTSGQAFF

cdr3_length: 17
v_call: TRBV6-2/TRBV6-3
j_call: TRBJ1-1
cdr3_aa: CASSSPGASSMDTEAFF

cdr3_length: 12
v_call: TRBV28
j_call: TRBJ1-1
cdr3_aa: CASNERNTEAFF

cdr3_length: 16
v_call: TRBV6-4
j_call: TRBJ2-5
cdr3_aa: CASSDSGTSGEETQYF

cdr3_length: 16
v_call: TRBV5-1
j_call: TRBJ2-5
cdr3_aa: CASSGGLAAIQETQYF